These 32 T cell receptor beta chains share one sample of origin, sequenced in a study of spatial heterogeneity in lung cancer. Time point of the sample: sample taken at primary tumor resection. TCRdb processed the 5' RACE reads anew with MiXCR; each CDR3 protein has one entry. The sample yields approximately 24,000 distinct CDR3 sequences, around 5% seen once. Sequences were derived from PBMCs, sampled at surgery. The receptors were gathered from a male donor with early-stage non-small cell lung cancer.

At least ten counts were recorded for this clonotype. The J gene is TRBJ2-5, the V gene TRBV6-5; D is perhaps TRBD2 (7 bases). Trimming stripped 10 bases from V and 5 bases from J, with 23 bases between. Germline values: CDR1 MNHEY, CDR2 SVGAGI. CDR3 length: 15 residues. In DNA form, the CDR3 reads TGTGCCACCCGGGGGGCGGGCAGAGGCCGGGAGACCCAGTACTTC. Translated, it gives CATRGAGRGRETQYF.

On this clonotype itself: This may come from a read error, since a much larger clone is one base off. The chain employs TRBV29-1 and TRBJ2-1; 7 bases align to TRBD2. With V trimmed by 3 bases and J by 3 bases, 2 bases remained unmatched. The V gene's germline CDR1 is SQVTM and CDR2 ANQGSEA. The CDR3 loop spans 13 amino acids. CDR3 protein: CSVDQRDYNEQFF. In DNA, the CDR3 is TGCAGCGTTGACCAGCGGGACTACAATGAGCAGTTCTTC.

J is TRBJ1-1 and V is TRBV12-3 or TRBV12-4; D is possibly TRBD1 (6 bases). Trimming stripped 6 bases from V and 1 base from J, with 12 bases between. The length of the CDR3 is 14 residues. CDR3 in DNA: TGTGCCAGCAGCCGGACAGATACGAACACTGAAGCTTTCTTT. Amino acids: CASSRTDTNTEAFF.

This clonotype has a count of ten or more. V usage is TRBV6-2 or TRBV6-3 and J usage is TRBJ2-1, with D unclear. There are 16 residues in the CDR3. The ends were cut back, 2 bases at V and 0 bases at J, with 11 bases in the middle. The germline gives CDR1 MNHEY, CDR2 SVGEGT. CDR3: CASSYKETSSYNEQFF. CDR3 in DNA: TGTGCCAGCAGTTACAAAGAGACGAGCTCCTACAATGAGCAGTTCTTC.

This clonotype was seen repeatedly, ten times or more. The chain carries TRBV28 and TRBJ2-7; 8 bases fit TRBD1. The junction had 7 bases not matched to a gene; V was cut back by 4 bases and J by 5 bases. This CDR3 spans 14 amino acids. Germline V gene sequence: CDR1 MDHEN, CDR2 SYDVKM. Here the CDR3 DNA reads TGTGCCAGCAGTTATGCTGGGACAGGCAACGAGCAGTACTTC. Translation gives CASSYAGTGNEQYF.

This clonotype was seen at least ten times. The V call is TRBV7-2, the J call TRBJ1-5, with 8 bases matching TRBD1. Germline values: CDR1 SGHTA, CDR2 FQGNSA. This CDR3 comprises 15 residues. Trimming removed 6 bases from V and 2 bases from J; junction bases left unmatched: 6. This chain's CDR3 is CASSYQQGGNQPQHF. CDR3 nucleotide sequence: TGTGCCAGCAGTTATCAACAGGGGGGCAATCAGCCCCAGCATTTT.

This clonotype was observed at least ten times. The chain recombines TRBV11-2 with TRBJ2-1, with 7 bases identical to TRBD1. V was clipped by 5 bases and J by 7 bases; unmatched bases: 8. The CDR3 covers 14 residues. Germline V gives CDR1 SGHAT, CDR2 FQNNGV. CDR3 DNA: TGTGCCAGCAGCCCGCGACAGGGTGAGAATGAGCAGTTCTTC. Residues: CASSPRQGENEQFF.

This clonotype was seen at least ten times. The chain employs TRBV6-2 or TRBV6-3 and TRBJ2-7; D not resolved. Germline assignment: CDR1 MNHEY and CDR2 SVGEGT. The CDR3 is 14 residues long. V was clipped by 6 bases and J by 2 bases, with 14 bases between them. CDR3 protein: CASSPLRKAYEQYF. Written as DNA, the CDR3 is TGTGCCAGCAGCCCTCTCAGGAAGGCCTACGAGCAGTACTTC.

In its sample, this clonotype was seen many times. CDR3 DNA: TGTGCCAGCAGATGGGGGACCTACGAGCAGTACTTC. This gives the protein CASRWGTYEQYF. The gene calls are TRBV27 and TRBJ2-7; D possibly matches TRBD1 or TRBD2 (5 bases each). Trimming took 6 bases from V and 2 from J, leaving 8 bases between them. The CDR3 sequence is 12 residues long. Germline CDR1 is MNHEY and CDR2 is SMNVEV (reference sequence).

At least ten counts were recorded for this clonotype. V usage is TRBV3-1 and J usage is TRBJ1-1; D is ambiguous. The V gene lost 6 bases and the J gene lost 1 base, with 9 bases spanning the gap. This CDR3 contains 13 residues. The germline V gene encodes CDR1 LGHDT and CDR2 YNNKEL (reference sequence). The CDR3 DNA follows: TGTGCCAGCAGTCGGAAGGAGAACACTGAAGCTTTCTTT. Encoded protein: CASSRKENTEAFF.

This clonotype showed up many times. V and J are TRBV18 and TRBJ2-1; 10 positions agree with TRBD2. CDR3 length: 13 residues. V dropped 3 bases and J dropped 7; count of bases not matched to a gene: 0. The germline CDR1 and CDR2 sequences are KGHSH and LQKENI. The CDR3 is CASSPGLANEQFF. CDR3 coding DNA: TGTGCCAGCTCACCGGGACTAGCGAATGAGCAGTTCTTC.

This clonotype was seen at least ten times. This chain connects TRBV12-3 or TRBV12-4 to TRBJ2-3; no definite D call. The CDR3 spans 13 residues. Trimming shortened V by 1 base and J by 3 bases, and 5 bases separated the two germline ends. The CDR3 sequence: CASSLDSTDTQYF. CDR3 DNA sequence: TGTGCCAGCAGTTTAGACAGTACAGATACGCAGTATTTT.

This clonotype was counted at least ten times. CDR3 in amino acids: CASSSRGGLDTQYF. In nucleotides, the CDR3 is TGTGCCAGCAGCTCCCGTGGCGGACTTGATACGCAGTATTTT. The gene calls are TRBV7-2 and TRBJ2-3; D is possibly TRBD2 (5 bases). Germline-derived CDR1 and CDR2 are SGHTA and FQGNSA. The CDR3 length is 14 residues. The V gene lost 4 bases and the J gene lost 6 bases, with 14 bases spanning the gap.

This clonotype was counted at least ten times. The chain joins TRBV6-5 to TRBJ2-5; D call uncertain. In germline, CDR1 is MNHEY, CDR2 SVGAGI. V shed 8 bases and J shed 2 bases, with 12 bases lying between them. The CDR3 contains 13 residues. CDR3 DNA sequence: TGTGCCAGCGGCAGGCAGGATCAAGAGACCCAGTACTTC. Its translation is CASGRQDQETQYF.

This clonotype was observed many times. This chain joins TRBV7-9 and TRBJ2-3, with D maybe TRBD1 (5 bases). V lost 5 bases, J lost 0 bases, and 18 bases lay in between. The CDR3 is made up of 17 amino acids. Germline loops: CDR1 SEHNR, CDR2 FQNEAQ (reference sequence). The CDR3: CASSPQGALQSTDTQYF. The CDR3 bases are TGTGCCAGCAGCCCCCAGGGTGCACTACAAAGCACAGATACGCAGTATTTT.

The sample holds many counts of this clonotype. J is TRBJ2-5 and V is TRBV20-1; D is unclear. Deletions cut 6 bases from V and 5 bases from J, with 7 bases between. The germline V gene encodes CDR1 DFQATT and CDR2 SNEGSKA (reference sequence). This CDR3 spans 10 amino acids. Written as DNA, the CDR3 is TGCAGTGCCAAATATGAGACCCAGTACTTC. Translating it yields CSAKYETQYF.

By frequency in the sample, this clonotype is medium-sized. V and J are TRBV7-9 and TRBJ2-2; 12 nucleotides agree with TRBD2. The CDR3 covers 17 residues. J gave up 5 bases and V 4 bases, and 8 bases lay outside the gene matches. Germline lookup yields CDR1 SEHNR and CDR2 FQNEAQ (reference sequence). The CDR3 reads CASSSRRLAGVTGELFF. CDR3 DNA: TGTGCCAGCAGCTCAAGGAGACTAGCGGGAGTAACCGGGGAGCTGTTTTTT.

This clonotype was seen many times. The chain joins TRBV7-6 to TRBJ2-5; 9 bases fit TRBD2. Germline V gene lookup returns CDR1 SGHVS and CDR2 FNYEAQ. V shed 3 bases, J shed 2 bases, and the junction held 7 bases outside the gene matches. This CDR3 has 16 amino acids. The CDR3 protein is CASSLVSSGTQETQYF. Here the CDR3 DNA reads TGTGCCAGCAGCTTGGTATCTAGCGGGACACAAGAGACCCAGTACTTC. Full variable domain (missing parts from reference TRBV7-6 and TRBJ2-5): GAGVSQSPRYKVTKRGQDVALRCDPISGHVSLYWYRQALGQGPEFLTYFNYEAQQDKSGLPNDRFSAERPEGSISTLTIQRTEQRDSAMYRCASSLVSSGTQETQYFGPGTRLLVL.

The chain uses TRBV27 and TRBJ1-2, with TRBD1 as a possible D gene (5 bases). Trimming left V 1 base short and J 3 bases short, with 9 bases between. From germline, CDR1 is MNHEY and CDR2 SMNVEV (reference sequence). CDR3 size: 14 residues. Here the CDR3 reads CASSLYLQDYGYTF. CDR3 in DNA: TGTGCCAGCAGTTTATATCTACAGGACTATGGCTACACCTTC.

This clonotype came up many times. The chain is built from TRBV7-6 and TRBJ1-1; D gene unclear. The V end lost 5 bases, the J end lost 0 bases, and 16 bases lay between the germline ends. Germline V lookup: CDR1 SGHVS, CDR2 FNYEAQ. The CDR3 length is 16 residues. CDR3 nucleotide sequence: TGTGCCAGCAGCCCCAACACAGTCCCTATGAACACTGAAGCTTTCTTT. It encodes CASSPNTVPMNTEAFF. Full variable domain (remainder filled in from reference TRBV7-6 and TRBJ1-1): GAGVSQSPRYKVTKRGQDVALRCDPISGHVSLYWYRQALGQGPEFLTYFNYEAQQDKSGLPNDRFSAERPEGSISTLTIQRTEQRDSAMYRCASSPNTVPMNTEAFFGQGTRLTVV.

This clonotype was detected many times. The CDR3 protein is CASSYRTQGWEQYF. CDR3 DNA sequence: TGTGCCAGCAGTTACCGAACACAGGGGTGGGAGCAGTACTTC. The chain recombines TRBV6-5 with TRBJ2-7; 7 bases fit TRBD1. Germline values: CDR1 MNHEY, CDR2 SVGAGI. V was pared by 2 bases and J by 7 bases, with 8 bases of the junction left unmatched. The CDR3 sequence is 14 residues long.

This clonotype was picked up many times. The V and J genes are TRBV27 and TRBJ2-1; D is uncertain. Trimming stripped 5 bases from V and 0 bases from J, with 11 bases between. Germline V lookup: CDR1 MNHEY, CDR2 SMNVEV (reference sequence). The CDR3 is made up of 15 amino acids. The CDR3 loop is CASSPFSNSYNEQFF. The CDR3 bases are TGTGCCAGCAGTCCATTTTCCAACTCCTACAATGAGCAGTTCTTC.

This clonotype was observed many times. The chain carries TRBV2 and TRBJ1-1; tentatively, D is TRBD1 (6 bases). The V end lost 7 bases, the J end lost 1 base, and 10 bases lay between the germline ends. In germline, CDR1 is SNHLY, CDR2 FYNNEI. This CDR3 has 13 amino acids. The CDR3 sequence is CASTIQGNTEAFF. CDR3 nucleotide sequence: TGTGCCAGCACGATACAGGGGAACACTGAAGCTTTCTTT.

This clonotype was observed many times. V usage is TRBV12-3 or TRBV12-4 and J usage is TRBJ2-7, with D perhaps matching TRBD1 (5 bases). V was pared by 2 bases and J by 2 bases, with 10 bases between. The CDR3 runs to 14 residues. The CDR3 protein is CASSLIRTPYEQYF. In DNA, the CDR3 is TGTGCCAGCAGTTTAATACGGACACCCTACGAGCAGTACTTC.

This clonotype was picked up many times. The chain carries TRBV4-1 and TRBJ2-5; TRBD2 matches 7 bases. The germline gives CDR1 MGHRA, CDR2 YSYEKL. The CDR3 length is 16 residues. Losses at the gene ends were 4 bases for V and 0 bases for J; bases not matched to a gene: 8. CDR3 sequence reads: CASSPSGMRDQETQYF. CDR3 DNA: TGCGCCAGCAGCCCAAGCGGGATGCGGGACCAAGAGACCCAGTACTTC.

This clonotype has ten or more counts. The CDR3 sequence: CASGTGGAYANTEAFF. The CDR3, as DNA: TGTGCCAGCGGAACAGGGGGCGCTTACGCGAACACTGAAGCTTTCTTT. V is TRBV6-2 or TRBV6-3 and J is TRBJ1-1; TRBD1 matches 9 bases. Trimming removed 8 bases from V and 1 base from J; junction bases left unmatched: 11. Germline-derived CDR1 and CDR2 are MNHEY and SVGEGT. The CDR3 has 16 amino acids.

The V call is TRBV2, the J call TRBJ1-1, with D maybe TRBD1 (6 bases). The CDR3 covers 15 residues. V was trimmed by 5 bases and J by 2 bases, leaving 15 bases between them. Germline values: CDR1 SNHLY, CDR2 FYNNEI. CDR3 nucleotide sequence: TGTGCCAGCAGTCCCCGACAGGCAAGAAACACTGAAGCTTTCTTT. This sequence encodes CASSPRQARNTEAFF.

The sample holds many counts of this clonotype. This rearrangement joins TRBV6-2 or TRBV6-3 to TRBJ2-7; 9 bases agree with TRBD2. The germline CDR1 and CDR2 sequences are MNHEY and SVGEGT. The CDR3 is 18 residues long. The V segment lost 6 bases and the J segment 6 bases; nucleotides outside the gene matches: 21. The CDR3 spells CASRRNQGFNAGGREQYF. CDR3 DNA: TGTGCCAGCAGACGCAACCAGGGGTTTAACGCGGGAGGGCGCGAGCAGTACTTC.

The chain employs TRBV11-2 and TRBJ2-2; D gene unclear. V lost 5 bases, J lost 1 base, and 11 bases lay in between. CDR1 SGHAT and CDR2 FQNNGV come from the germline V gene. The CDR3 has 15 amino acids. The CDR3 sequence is CASSHGRMNTGELFF. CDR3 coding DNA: TGTGCCAGCAGCCATGGACGGATGAACACCGGGGAGCTGTTTTTT.

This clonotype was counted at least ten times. The chain's CDR3 is CSARDPSTGMNTEAFF. DNA for the CDR3: TGCAGTGCTAGAGATCCGTCGACAGGGATGAACACTGAAGCTTTCTTT. The chain links TRBV20-1 to TRBJ1-1; 7 nucleotides line up with TRBD1. Per the germline V gene, CDR1 is DFQATT and CDR2 is SNEGSKA (reference sequence). Trimming removed 0 bases from V and 0 bases from J; junction bases left unmatched: 7. The CDR3 extends over 16 amino acids.

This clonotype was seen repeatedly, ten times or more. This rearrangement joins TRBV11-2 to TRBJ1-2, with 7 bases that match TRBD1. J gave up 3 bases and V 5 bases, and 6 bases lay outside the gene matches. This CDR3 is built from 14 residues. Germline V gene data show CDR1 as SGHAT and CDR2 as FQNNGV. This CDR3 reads CASSPGTDYYGYTF. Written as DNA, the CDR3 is TGTGCCAGCAGCCCAGGGACAGATTACTATGGCTACACCTTC.

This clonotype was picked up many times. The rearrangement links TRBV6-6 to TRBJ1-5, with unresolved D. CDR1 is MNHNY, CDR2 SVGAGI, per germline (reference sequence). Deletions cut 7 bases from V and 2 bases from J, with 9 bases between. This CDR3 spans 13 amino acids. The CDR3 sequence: CASKGSGNQPQHF. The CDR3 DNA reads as TGTGCCAGCAAAGGGTCTGGCAATCAGCCCCAGCATTTT.